The present TCR beta chain was sequenced within a study of blood T cell repertoires in COVID-19. Study overall: Samples representing acute and convalescent COVID-19 were sourced from the United States, Italy and Spain. The analysed material was cDNA or gDNA that came from T cells, B-cell-depleted T cells, or PBMCs.

How the authors handled the data: The assay estimated nucleated cells by amplifying reference gene primers. Method: immunoSEQ multiplex PCR; TCRdb's copy keeps in-frame clones and lacks some. Clonal size and the V and J genes are those of that table, whereas D and trimming came from the DNA. This sample has about 190,000 clones, with roughly 77% found just once. V gave up 0 bases and J gave up 7 bases, with 8 bases separating them. The CDR3 is 13 amino acids. Germline-derived CDR1 and CDR2 are SGHRS and YFSETQ. The sample was PBMCs or T cells enriched from blood (not recorded which). The chain uses TRBV5-1 and TRBJ1-3; D gene uncertain. The source of this sequence is a woman in her forties or fifties with acute COVID-19. In nucleotides, the CDR3 is TGCGCCAGCAGCTTGGAAGTCCGGAACACCATATATTTT. This codes for CASSLEVRNTIYF.